This entry lists 25 T cell receptor beta chains sequenced from one sample in a study of T cells in Graves' hyperthyroidism and ophthalmopathy. Researchers amplified the TCR beta CDR3 regions from RNA transcripts. An initial round of RT-PCR targeting the TCR CDR3 relied on the HTBI primer set. TCRdb redid the calling of the multiplex PCR reads with MiXCR, one entry per CDR3 protein. Of about 740,000 distinct CDR3 sequences in the sample, 14% were seen once. Material for sequencing was blood. These receptors all stem from a woman under 30 with Graves' hyperthyroidism.

With regard to this clonotype: Its ends do not fully match the called genes, so a read error is possible. The genes are TRBV6-2 or TRBV6-3 and TRBJ2-1, with 7 bases that match TRBD1. Germline V lookup: CDR1 MNHEY, CDR2 SVGEGT. This CDR3 is 15 amino acids long. CDR3 amino acids: CASSFTGVRYNGQFF. The CDR3 DNA reads TGTGCCAGCAGCTTCACAGGGGTCCGCTACAATGGGCAGTTCTTC.

In its sample, this clonotype was seen many times. The gene calls are TRBV20-1 and TRBJ2-3, with a weak D call TRBD2 (5 bases). Germline assignment: CDR1 DFQATT and CDR2 SNEGSKA (reference sequence). The CDR3 is 11 amino acids. The V end lost 7 bases, the J end lost 1 base, and 6 bases lay between the germline ends. CDR3 loop: CSVARTDTQYF. In nucleotides, the CDR3 is TGCAGTGTAGCGCGCACAGATACGCAGTATTTT.

The chain combines TRBV27 with TRBJ1-2; D remains unclear. Trimming took 2 bases from V and 6 from J, leaving 10 bases between them. The CDR3 length is 13 residues. Per the germline V gene, CDR1 is MNHEY and CDR2 is SMNVEV (reference sequence). CDR3 sequence: CASSLRGMDGYTF. CDR3 bases: TGTGCCAGCAGTTTACGGGGAATGGATGGCTACACCTTC.

The V and J genes are TRBV6-1 and TRBJ1-4; D perhaps matches TRBD1 (6 bases). With 6 bases removed from V and 3 bases from J, the gap between germline ends came to 11 bases. The CDR3 extends over 14 amino acids. Per germline, CDR1 MNHNS and CDR2 SASEGT. CDR3 residues: CASRQGLPNEKLFF. The CDR3 region has the DNA TGTGCCAGCAGGCAGGGGCTTCCTAATGAAAAACTGTTTTTT.

This clonotype was detected many times. The chain couples TRBV11-2 to TRBJ2-7, with TRBD2 matching over 9 bases. Germline V CDR1 and CDR2: SGHAT, FQNNGV. The CDR3 has 15 amino acids. The V segment lost 5 bases and the J segment 7 bases; nucleotides outside the gene matches: 12. Written as DNA, the CDR3 is TGTGCCAGCAGCCTGGGAGGGACTAGCAGAGAAGAGCAGTACTTC. It specifies CASSLGGTSREEQYF.

The CDR3: CASSRTGSAHQPQHF. The DNA of the CDR3 is TGTGCCAGCAGTCGGACAGGGTCGGCACATCAGCCCCAGCATTTT. V and J are TRBV6-1 and TRBJ1-5; TRBD1 aligns across 8 bases. The length of the CDR3 is 15 residues. The germline CDR1 and CDR2 sequences are MNHNS and SASEGT. The J segment lost 5 bases and the V segment lost 5 bases, leaving 8 bases of the junction unmatched.

This chain links TRBV6-6 with TRBJ2-7; D possibly corresponds to TRBD2 (5 bases). The CDR3 consists of 16 residues. Germline values: CDR1 MNHNY, CDR2 SVGAGI (reference sequence). V shed 0 bases and J shed 3 bases, with 15 bases lying between them. CDR3: CASSYSGAFGIYEQYF. The CDR3 nucleotides are TGTGCCAGCAGTTACTCAGGAGCGTTCGGGATCTACGAGCAGTACTTC.

For the CDR3, the DNA is TGCGCCAGCAGCCAAGTACAGGGGGCTTCCTATGGCTACACCTTC. Translation gives CASSQVQGASYGYTF. The chain joins TRBV4-3 to TRBJ1-2; TRBD1 agrees at 9 bases. With 1 base clipped from V and 4 bases from J, the junction kept 4 bases outside the gene matches. Per germline, CDR1 LGHNA and CDR2 YSLEER. The length of the CDR3 is 15 residues.

The genes are TRBV5-1 and TRBJ2-5; D may be TRBD2 (6 bases). The germline CDR1 and CDR2 sequences are SGHRS and YFSETQ. V lost 4 bases to trimming and J lost 1 base, with 14 bases between them. The CDR3 contains 15 residues. This CDR3 reads CASSPVYGGQETQYF. The DNA of the CDR3 is TGCGCCAGCAGCCCTGTTTACGGGGGCCAAGAGACCCAGTACTTC.

This clonotype appeared many times. This chain links TRBV30 with TRBJ2-3; 7 nucleotides align to TRBD1. The CDR3 consists of 14 residues. Germline V gene lookup returns CDR1 GTSNPN and CDR2 SVGIG (reference sequence). Trimming removed 0 bases from V and 4 bases from J; junction bases left unmatched: 4. The CDR3 reads CAWSVLQGADTQYF. CDR3 coding DNA: TGTGCCTGGAGTGTACTTCAGGGGGCAGATACGCAGTATTTT. The full variable domain, in which reference TRBV30 and TRBJ2-3 provide the parts outside the CDR3, is SQTIHQWPATLVQPVGSPLSLECTVEGTSNPNLYWYRQAAGRGLQLLFYSVGIGQISSEVPQNLSASRPQDRQFILSSKKLLLSDSGFYLCAWSVLQGADTQYFGPGTRLTVL.

The J gene is TRBJ2-3, the V gene TRBV9, with 11 bases lining up with TRBD2. This CDR3 contains 18 residues. The J segment lost 2 bases and the V segment lost 3 bases, leaving 11 bases of the junction unmatched. Per germline, CDR1 SGDLS and CDR2 YYNGEE. CDR3 DNA sequence: TGTGCCAGCAGCGAGGCCCCCCTACTAGCGGGGGCCACAGATACGCAGTATTTT. Its protein is CASSEAPLLAGATDTQYF.

This clonotype was observed many times. J is TRBJ1-5 and V is TRBV27; D unclear. V was shortened by 6 bases and J by 0 bases, with 9 bases between the two germline ends. This CDR3 has 14 residues. The germline CDR1 and CDR2 sequences are MNHEY and SMNVEV (reference sequence). The CDR3, as DNA: TGTGCCAGCAGCACCGAAGATAGCAATCAGCCCCAGCATTTT. Amino acid sequence: CASSTEDSNQPQHF.

This chain connects TRBV29-1 to TRBJ2-1; 7 bases map to TRBD2. Germline CDR1 and CDR2: SQVTM and ANQGSEA. The CDR3 runs 13 residues. The ends lost 4 bases at V and 13 bases at J; junction bases unmatched: 13. CDR3 nucleotide sequence: TGCAGCGTTGGTGGCGGGGGTGGGGAGACCCAGTTCTTC. Its translation is CSVGGGGGETQFF.

In its sample, this clonotype was seen many times. The V gene is TRBV6-1, the J gene TRBJ1-4; TRBD1 matches at 7 bases. Germline values: CDR1 MNHNS, CDR2 SASEGT. The trim removed 5 bases at V and 3 bases at J, leaving 3 bases unmatched. The CDR3 sequence is 14 residues long. The CDR3 bases are TGTGCCAGCAGTTTAACAGGGGCTAATGAAAAACTGTTTTTT. As protein: CASSLTGANEKLFF.

The sample holds many counts of this clonotype. V and J are TRBV6-2 or TRBV6-3 and TRBJ2-1; 7 bases fit TRBD1. This CDR3 is 15 amino acids long. Germline V gene sequence: CDR1 MNHEY, CDR2 SVGEGT. Germline trimming cut 8 bases from V and 4 bases from J; bases unmatched to any gene: 11. CDR3 coding DNA: TGTGCCAGCTACCCCCGGGACAGCCTATACAATGAGCAGTTCTTC. Protein sequence: CASYPRDSLYNEQFF.

This clonotype was observed at least ten times. V usage is TRBV28 and J usage is TRBJ1-4; 7 bases map to TRBD1. CDR1 is MDHEN and CDR2 is SYDVKM in the germline V gene. The J segment lost 5 bases and the V segment lost 6 bases, leaving 9 bases of the junction unmatched. The CDR3 totals 15 residues. CDR3 region: CASRGWTGENEKLFF. Here the CDR3 DNA reads TGTGCCAGCAGGGGGTGGACAGGAGAAAATGAAAAACTGTTTTTT.

Ten or more counts support this clonotype. The rearrangement uses TRBV7-8 and TRBJ2-3, with 13 bases identical to TRBD2. The CDR3 consists of 16 residues. Trimming at V came to 5 bases and at J to 3 bases, leaving 5 bases not matched to a gene. CDR1 and CDR2 (germline): SGHVS, FQNEAQ. CDR3 nucleotide sequence: TGTGCCAGCAGCCCGACTAGCGGGAGGCGGACAGATACGCAGTATTTT. Protein sequence: CASSPTSGRRTDTQYF. Supplemented by reference TRBV7-8 and TRBJ2-3, the full variable domain reads GAGVSQSPRYKVAKRGQDVALRCDPISGHVSLFWYQQALGQGPEFLTYFQNEAQLDKSGLPSDRFFAERPEGSVSTLKIQRTQQEDSAVYLCASSPTSGRRTDTQYFGPGTRLTVL.

The chain is built from TRBV11-3 and TRBJ1-1; D is undetermined. This CDR3 contains 12 residues. V was shortened by 0 bases and J by 11 bases, with 10 bases between the two germline ends. Germline V gene lookup returns CDR1 SGHNT and CDR2 YENEEA. The CDR3 DNA is TGTGCCAGCAGCTTAGATCCCAGCCGGGCTTTCTTT. Translated: CASSLDPSRAFF.

This clonotype was seen a handful of times. This chain connects TRBV2 to TRBJ2-2; 11 nucleotides match TRBD2. Per the germline V gene, CDR1 is SNHLY and CDR2 is FYNNEI. This CDR3 is built from 15 residues. V was pared by 8 bases and J by 7 bases, with 9 bases of the junction left unmatched. CDR3: CASRARTSGYGELFF. The CDR3 DNA reads as TGTGCCAGCCGGGCGCGGACTAGCGGGTACGGGGAGCTGTTTTTT.

This clonotype has ten or more counts. The chain links TRBV2 to TRBJ2-1; weak D call: TRBD2 (5 bases). The CDR3 has 13 amino acids. The germline V and J ends were trimmed by 8 bases and 8 bases, with 16 bases remaining between them. Germline V lookup: CDR1 SNHLY, CDR2 FYNNEI. This chain's CDR3 is CASRLTRFYEQFF. In DNA, the CDR3 is TGTGCCAGCCGACTAACTAGATTTTATGAGCAGTTCTTC.

The sample holds many counts of this clonotype. The V call is TRBV11-2, the J call TRBJ2-7; TRBD2 matches at 8 bases. The CDR3 has 15 residues. Trimming cost V 1 base and J 3 bases; bases outside gene matches: 5. Germline V gene lookup returns CDR1 SGHAT and CDR2 FQNNGV. CDR3 region: CASSLGRTSIYEQYF. The CDR3 nucleotides are TGTGCCAGCAGCTTAGGTCGGACTAGCATCTACGAGCAGTACTTC.

About this clonotype: With a much larger clone just one base away, this may be a read error. The V and J genes are TRBV20-1 and TRBJ2-1, with unresolved D. CDR1 DFQATT and CDR2 SNEGSKA come from the germline V gene (reference sequence). V was clipped by 4 bases and J by 10 bases, with 8 bases between them. This CDR3 comprises 10 residues. The CDR3 loop is CSAKGFEQFF. CDR3 coding DNA: TGCAGTGCTAAAGGGTTCGAGCAGTTCTTC.

In this sample, this clonotype turned up many times. The chain couples TRBV7-2 to TRBJ2-1; TRBD1 matches at 9 bases. From germline, CDR1 is SGHTA and CDR2 FQGNSA. The CDR3 consists of 14 residues. J lost 9 bases, V lost 7 bases, and 10 bases had no gene match. The CDR3 region has the DNA TGTGCCAGCACCAAGGACAGGGGAAATGGTGAGCAGTTCTTC. Encoded protein: CASTKDRGNGEQFF.

This clonotype was seen at least ten times. The chain carries TRBV7-9 and TRBJ2-5; 7 bases align to TRBD1. There are 13 residues in the CDR3. The germline gives CDR1 SEHNR, CDR2 FQNEAQ (reference sequence). V was clipped by 3 bases and J by 4 bases; unmatched bases: 2. The CDR3 DNA reads TGTGCCAGCAGCTTCGACAGGGTAGAGACCCAGTACTTC. It codes for CASSFDRVETQYF. Drawing the rest from reference TRBV7-9 and TRBJ2-5, the complete variable domain is DTGVSQNPRHKITKRGQNVTFRCDPISEHNRLYWYRQTLGQGPEFLTYFQNEAQLEKSRLLSDRFSAERPKGSFSTLEIQRTEQGDSAMYLCASSFDRVETQYFGPGTRLLVL.

The gene calls are TRBV12-3 or TRBV12-4 and TRBJ1-6; D ambiguous. The CDR3 has 15 amino acids. V gave up 5 bases and J gave up 8 bases, with 16 bases separating them. The CDR3 DNA is TGTGCCAGCAGTCTTGGCCCCGGAGCGTATTCACCCCTCCACTTT. Its translation is CASSLGPGAYSPLHF.